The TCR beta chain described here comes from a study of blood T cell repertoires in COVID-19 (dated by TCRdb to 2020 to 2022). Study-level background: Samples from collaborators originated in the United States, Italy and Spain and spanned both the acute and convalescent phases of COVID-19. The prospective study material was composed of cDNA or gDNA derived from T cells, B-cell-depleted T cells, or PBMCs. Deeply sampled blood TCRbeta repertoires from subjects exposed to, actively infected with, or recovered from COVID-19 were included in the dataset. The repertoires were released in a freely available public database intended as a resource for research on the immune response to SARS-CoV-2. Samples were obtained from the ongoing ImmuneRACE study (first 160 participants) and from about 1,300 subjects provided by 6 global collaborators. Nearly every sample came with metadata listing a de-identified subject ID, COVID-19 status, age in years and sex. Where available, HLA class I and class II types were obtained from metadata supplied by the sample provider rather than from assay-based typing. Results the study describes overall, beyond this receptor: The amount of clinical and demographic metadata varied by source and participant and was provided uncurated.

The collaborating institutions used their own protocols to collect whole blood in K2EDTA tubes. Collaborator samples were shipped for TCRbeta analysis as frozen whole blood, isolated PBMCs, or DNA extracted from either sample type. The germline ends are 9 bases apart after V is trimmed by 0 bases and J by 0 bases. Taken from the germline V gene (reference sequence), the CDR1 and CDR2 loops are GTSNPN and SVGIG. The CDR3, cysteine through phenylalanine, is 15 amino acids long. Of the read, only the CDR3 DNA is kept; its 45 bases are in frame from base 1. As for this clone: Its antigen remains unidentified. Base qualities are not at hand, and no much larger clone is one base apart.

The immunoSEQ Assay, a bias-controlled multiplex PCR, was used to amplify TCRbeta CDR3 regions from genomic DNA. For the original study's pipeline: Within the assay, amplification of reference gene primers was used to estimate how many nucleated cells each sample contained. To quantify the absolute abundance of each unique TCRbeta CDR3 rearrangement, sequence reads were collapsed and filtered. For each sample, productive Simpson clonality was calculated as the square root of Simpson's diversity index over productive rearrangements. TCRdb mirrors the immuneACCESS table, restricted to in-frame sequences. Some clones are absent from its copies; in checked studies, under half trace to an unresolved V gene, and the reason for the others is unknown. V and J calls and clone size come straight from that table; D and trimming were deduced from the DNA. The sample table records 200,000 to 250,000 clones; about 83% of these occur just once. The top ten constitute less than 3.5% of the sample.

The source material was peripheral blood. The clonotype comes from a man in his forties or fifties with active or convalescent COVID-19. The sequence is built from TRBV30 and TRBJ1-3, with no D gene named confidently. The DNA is TGTGCCTGGAGTGTTCGGGTCCACTCTGGAAACACCATATATTTT. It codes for CAWSVRVHSGNTIYF.